This TCR beta chain is drawn from a study of blood T cell repertoires in COVID-19. On the study more broadly: Samples of COVID-19 (acute and convalescent) were obtained from the United States, Italy and Spain. T cells, B-cell-depleted T cells, or PBMCs provided the cDNA or gDNA that served as material.

The CDR3 runs 14 residues. CDR1 and CDR2 (germline): SNHLY, FYNNEI. V lost 2 bases, J lost 6 bases, and 5 bases stayed unmatched. Authors' analysis steps: Researchers report that nucleated cell counts were estimated from reference gene primer amplification. Sequencing was performed with immunoSEQ multiplex PCR; in TCRdb, only in-frame clones are kept and a portion is missing. V and J calls and clone size follow that table, whereas D and trimming were derived from the DNA. The data contain roughly 190,000 clones, 84% of them seen just once; the ten biggest clones take up roughly 14%. This clonotype was obtained from a man aged 30-40 years with active or convalescent COVID-19. This chain connects TRBV2 to TRBJ1-1; TRBD1 aligns across 8 bases. Material: peripheral blood. Here the CDR3 reads CASSEYQGASEAFF. In DNA, the CDR3 is TGTGCCAGCAGTGAATACCAGGGGGCCTCTGAAGCTTTCTTT.